This TCR beta chain came from a study of blood T cell repertoires in COVID-19. About the study: Donors in the United States, Italy and Spain gave samples during acute or convalescent COVID-19. Sample material is recorded as cDNA or gDNA derived from T cells, B-cell-depleted T cells, or PBMCs.

This CDR3 has 15 residues. J gave up 5 bases and V 2 bases, and 2 bases lay outside the gene matches. Germline assignment: CDR1 KGHSH and CDR2 LQKENI. Original processing methods: How many nucleated cells were present was estimated from reference gene primer amplification. Measured with immunoSEQ multiplex PCR; TCRdb has only the in-frame clones, and not every one. V and J calls and clone size are given by that table; D and trimming were obtained from the DNA. The sample carries more than 80,000 clones, around 75% recorded once. This clonotype was obtained from a human donor with acute or convalescent COVID-19. The donor label of this sample is uncertain. The gene calls are TRBV18 and TRBJ2-1; 11 positions agree with TRBD1. The source material was peripheral blood. The CDR3 sequence is CASSPGQGADNEQFF. CDR3 DNA: TGTGCCAGCTCACCAGGACAGGGGGCGGACAATGAGCAGTTCTTC.